These 10 T cell receptor beta chains were all obtained from the same sample, sequenced in a study of blood T cell repertoires in COVID-19. Clones were sequenced by immunoSEQ multiplex PCR, and TCRdb holds only the in-frame ones, with some missing. In the table there are around 150,000 clones, over 60% of which are singletons. The sample consisted of peripheral blood. The receptors shown here come from a man aged 45-65 years with acute or convalescent COVID-19.

The genes are TRBV10-2 and TRBJ1-2, with TRBD1 matching over 8 bases. The V segment lost 4 bases and the J segment 6 bases; nucleotides outside the gene matches: 7. Germline V gives CDR1 WSHSY, CDR2 SAAADI. The CDR3 extends over 14 amino acids. The CDR3 reads CASSVGQGSHGYTF. DNA of the CDR3: TGCGCCAGCAGTGTAGGACAGGGAAGCCATGGCTACACCTTC.

This chain connects TRBV30 to TRBJ1-1, with D hard to call. Germline CDR1 GTSNPN, CDR2 SVGIG (reference sequence). The CDR3 totals 14 residues. The V and J ends lost 0 bases and 0 bases respectively, with 8 bases between them. The DNA of the CDR3 is TGTGCCTGGAGTGTAGAACGGTTGAACACTGAAGCTTTCTTT. Amino acids: CAWSVERLNTEAFF.

This clone was found once. J is TRBJ2-1 and V is TRBV20-1, with 7 bases lining up with TRBD2. The germline CDR1 and CDR2 sequences are DFQATT and SNEGSKA (reference sequence). The CDR3 has 11 amino acids. CDR3 sequence: CSYGGNNEQFF. DNA for the CDR3: TGCAGCTACGGGGGGAACAATGAGCAGTTCTTC.

CDR3 amino acids: CSAQTGSRETQYF. The CDR3 DNA follows: TGCAGCGCTCAGACAGGGAGTAGAGAGACCCAGTACTTC. This sequence joins TRBV29-1 and TRBJ2-5, with 7 bases lining up with TRBD1. The ends lost 7 bases at V and 4 bases at J; junction bases unmatched: 9. The CDR3 is made up of 13 amino acids. Germline lookup yields CDR1 SQVTM and CDR2 ANQGSEA.

CDR3 DNA sequence: TGCGCCAGCAGCTTGGACAGGCCGGGCACCGGGGAGCTGTTTTTT. It encodes CASSLDRPGTGELFF. The V call is TRBV5-1, the J call TRBJ2-2, with a weak D call TRBD1 (5 bases). Deletions cut 0 bases from V and 4 bases from J, with 10 bases between. CDR1 and CDR2 from the germline V gene are SGHRS and YFSETQ. The CDR3 runs to 15 residues.

The V gene is TRBV27, the J gene TRBJ1-1, with 7 bases lining up with TRBD1. The CDR3 has 14 amino acids. Germline V gene sequence: CDR1 MNHEY, CDR2 SMNVEV (reference sequence). V shed 5 bases and J 1 base; nucleotides not matched to a gene: 4. The CDR3 reads CASSPRTGNTEAFF. CDR3 in DNA: TGTGCCAGCAGTCCTAGGACAGGGAACACTGAAGCTTTCTTT.

This sequence joins TRBV14 and TRBJ1-1; no definite D call. In germline, CDR1 is SGHDN, CDR2 FVKESK. The CDR3 spans 18 residues. V was pared by 1 base and J by 2 bases, with 20 bases between. Here the CDR3 reads CASSQGSVRLRFNTEAFF. The CDR3 bases are TGTGCCAGCAGCCAAGGATCGGTGCGCCTCCGGTTTAACACTGAAGCTTTCTTT.

The chain combines TRBV19 with TRBJ1-4; maybe TRBD1 (5 bases). Per germline, CDR1 LNHDA and CDR2 SQIVND (reference sequence). V was shortened by 9 bases and J by 8 bases, with 19 bases between the two germline ends. CDR3 length: 14 residues. The CDR3, as DNA: TGTGCCAGCCGGAGGGGTGGGAATTTGGAAAAACTGTTTTTT. It translates to CASRRGGNLEKLFF.

The chain carries TRBV30 and TRBJ1-6, with TRBD1 matching 8 bases. CDR3 length: 17 residues. Trimming at V came to 8 bases and at J to 1 base, leaving 13 bases not matched to a gene. In germline, CDR1 is GTSNPN, CDR2 SVGIG (reference sequence). CDR3 DNA sequence: TGTGCCAGCTCGACCGGGACAGGTGGATCCTATAATTCACCCCTCCACTTT. Protein: CASSTGTGGSYNSPLHF.

The rearrangement uses TRBV5-1 and TRBJ1-2; 10 bases align to TRBD1. The V and J ends lost 4 bases and 0 bases, in that order; junction bases with no gene match: 6. This CDR3 contains 16 residues. The germline CDR1 and CDR2 sequences are SGHRS and YFSETQ. CDR3 bases: TGCGCCAGCAGCCGCGAGGGGACAGGGGCTAACTATGGCTACACCTTC. Protein product: CASSREGTGANYGYTF.